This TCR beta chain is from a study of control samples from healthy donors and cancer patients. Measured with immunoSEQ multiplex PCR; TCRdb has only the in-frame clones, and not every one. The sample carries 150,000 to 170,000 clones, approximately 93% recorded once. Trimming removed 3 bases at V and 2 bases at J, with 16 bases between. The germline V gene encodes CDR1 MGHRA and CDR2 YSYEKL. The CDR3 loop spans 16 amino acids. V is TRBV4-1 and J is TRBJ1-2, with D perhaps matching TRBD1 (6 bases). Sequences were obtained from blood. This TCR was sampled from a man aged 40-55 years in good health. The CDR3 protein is CASSHKFSGENYGYTF. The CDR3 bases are TGCGCCAGCAGCCACAAGTTCTCAGGGGAAAACTATGGCTACACCTTC.